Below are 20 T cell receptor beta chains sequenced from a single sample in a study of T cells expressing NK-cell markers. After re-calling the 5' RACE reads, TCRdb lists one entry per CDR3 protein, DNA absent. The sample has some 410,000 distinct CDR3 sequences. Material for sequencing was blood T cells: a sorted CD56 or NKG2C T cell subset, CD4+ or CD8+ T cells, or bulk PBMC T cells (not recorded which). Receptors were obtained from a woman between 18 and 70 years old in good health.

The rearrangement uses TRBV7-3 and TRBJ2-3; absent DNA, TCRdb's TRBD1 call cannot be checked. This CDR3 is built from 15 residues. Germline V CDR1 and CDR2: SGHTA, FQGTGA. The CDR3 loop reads CASSLLPGGTDTQYF.

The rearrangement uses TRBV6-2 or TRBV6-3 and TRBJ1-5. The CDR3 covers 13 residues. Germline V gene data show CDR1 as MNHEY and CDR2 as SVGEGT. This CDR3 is CASTTNSNQPQHF.

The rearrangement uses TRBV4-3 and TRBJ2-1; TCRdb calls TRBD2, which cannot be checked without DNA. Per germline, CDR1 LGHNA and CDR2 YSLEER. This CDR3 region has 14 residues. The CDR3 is CASSPLSAGREQFF.

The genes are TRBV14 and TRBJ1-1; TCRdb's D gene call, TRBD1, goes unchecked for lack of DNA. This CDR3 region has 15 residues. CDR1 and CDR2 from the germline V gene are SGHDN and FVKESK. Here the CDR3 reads CASSQETGLNTEAFF.

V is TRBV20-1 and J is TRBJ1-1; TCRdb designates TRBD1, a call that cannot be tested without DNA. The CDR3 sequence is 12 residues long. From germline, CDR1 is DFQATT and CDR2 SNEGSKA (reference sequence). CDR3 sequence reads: CSAHGPGAEAFF.

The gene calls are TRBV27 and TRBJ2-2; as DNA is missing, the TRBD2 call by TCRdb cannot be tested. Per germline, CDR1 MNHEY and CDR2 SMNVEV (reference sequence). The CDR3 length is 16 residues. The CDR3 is CASKGVPGANTGELFF.

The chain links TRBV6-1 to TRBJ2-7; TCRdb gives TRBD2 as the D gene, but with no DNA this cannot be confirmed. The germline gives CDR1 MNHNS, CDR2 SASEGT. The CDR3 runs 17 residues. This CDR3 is CASRGLAGARRIYEQYF.

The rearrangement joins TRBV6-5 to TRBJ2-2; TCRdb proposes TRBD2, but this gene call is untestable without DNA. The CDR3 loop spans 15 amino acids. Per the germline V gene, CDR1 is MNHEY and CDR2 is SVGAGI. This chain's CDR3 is CASSSSVTNTGELFF.

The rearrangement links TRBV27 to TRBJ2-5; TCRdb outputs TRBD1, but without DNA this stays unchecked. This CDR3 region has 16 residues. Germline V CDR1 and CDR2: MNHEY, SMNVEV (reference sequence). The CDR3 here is CASSFSGGGWGETQYF.

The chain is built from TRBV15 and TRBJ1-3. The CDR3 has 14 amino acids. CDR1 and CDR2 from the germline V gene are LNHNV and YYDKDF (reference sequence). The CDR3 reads CATSTGGSGNTIYF.

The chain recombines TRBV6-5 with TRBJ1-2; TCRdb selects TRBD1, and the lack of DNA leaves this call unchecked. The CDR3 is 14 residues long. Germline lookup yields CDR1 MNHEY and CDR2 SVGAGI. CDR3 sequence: CASSYSGQGSGYTF.

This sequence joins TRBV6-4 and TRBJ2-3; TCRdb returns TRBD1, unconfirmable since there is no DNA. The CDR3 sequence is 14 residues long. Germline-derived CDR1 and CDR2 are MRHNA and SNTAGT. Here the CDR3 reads CASSDSTGADTQYF.

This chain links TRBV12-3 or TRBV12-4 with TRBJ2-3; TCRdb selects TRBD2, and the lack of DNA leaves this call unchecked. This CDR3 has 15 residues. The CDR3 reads CASSSPLAGEDTQYF.

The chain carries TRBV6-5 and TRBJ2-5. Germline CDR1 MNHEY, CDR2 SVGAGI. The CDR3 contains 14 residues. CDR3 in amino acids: CASSYSGSQETQYF.

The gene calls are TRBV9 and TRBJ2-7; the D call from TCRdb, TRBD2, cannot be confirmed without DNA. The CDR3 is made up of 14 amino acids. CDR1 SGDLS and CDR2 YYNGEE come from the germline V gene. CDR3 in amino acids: CASSAPANNYEQYF.

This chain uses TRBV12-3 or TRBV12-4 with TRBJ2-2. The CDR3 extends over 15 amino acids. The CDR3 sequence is CASSFVTMNTGELFF.

This CDR3 is CSARDTFYEQYF. The V and J genes are TRBV20-1 and TRBJ2-7. The CDR3 has 12 amino acids. Germline lookup yields CDR1 DFQATT and CDR2 SNEGSKA (reference sequence).

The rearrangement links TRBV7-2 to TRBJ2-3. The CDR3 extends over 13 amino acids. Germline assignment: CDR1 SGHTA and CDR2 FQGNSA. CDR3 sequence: CASGVSQTDTQYF.

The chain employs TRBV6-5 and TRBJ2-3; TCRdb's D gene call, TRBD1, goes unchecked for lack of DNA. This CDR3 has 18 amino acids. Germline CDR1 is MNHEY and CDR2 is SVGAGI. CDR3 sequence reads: CASSYSRTGGPSADTQYF.

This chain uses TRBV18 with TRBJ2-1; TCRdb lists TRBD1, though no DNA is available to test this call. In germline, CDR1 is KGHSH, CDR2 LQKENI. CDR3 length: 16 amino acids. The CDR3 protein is CASSRGQTSSYNEQFF.